This TCR beta chain was sequenced during a study of vaccination effects on CD4 cells after COVID-19. Study-wide background: Samples gathered post-vaccine arrived a median of 72 days past the second dose.

Sequencing was preceded by expansion of antigen-specific CD4+ T cells with viral peptide pools in the ViraFEST assay. Once cultured for approximately eleven days, the cells underwent separation to obtain CD4+ T cells. A positive SARS-CoV-2 PCR test fell between March and December 2020. Participants were vaccinated with two doses of either the BNT162b2 or mRNA-1273 vaccine. Each culture well received over 1.5 million PBMC. These cells were then cultured in IMDM with roughly 9 IU/ml IL-2 and 9 to 10 ug/ml peptides. A half-medium replacement with IL-2 medium was carried out on days 3 and 7. The study, taken as a whole, reports: Clones of infection and vaccine origin contracted markedly late after vaccination.

The CDR3 has 14 residues. CDR1 is SGHVS, CDR2 FQNEAQ, per germline. The V and J ends lost 1 base and 1 base respectively, with 8 bases between them. About this clone: What it recognizes is unknown.

Some clones are missing from TCRdb's copy, which holds only in-frame ones; the method was immunoSEQ multiplex PCR. The table lists 17,000 or so clones, over 65% of them singletons. The genes are TRBV7-8 and TRBJ2-7; D is perhaps TRBD1 (6 bases). The TCR comes from a human donor who had a prior SARS-CoV-2 infection. The sequencing here drew on CD4+ T cells from PBMCs cultured with SARS-CoV-2 spike peptides, taken after COVID-19 vaccination. The CDR3 sequence: CASSLEQGSYEQYF. CDR3 DNA sequence: TGTGCCAGCAGCTTAGAACAGGGTTCCTACGAGCAGTACTTC.